This TCR beta chain was observed in a study of T cell responses to AZD1222 COVID-19 vaccine. Study-level results: Only after the peak T cell response were repertoires sampled. When two AZD1222 doses had been given, Spike-specific TCR breadth and depth rose.

In the case of this clone: The antigen remains unidentified.

The V gene's germline CDR1 is SGHTA and CDR2 FQGNSA. The CDR3 covers 16 residues. J lost 3 bases, V lost 4 bases, and 3 bases had no gene match. The method was immunoSEQ multiplex PCR; TCRdb's version includes in-frame clones alone and lacks a portion of them. This sample has 100,000 to 150,000 clones, with around 92% found just once. Source: peripheral blood, taken 28 days after the second AZD1222 dose. The V and J genes are TRBV7-2 and TRBJ2-3; TRBD2 matches at 14 bases. This sequence originates from an adult who received the AZD1222 COVID-19 vaccine. CDR3 sequence (DNA): TGTGCCAGCAGCTCGGGACTAGCGGGAGCTACAGATACGCAGTATTTT. Translating gives CASSSGLAGATDTQYF.